This TCR beta chain was documented in a study of T cells after yellow fever vaccination. Study-level findings and limits: Bulk-population clonotypes that are abundant could appear as contaminants in FACS-sorted repertoires. It was a small share of clonotypes that appeared in both CD4 and CD8 compartments.

TCRdb re-called the 5' RACE reads with MiXCR, one entry per CDR3 protein. This table has some 500,000 distinct CDR3 sequences, approximately 13% appearing once. This clonotype was recorded at least ten times. As yet, its antigen is unknown. The sequences come from PBMCs, collected on the day of the yellow fever booster vaccination. This receptor was obtained from a man aged 30-40 years who received the YFV17D yellow fever vaccine.

The DNA for the CDR3 is TGTGCCAGCAGCGCCGCGGGAGGCAATCAGCCCCAGCATTTT. It is translated as CASSAAGGNQPQHF. The chain joins TRBV9 to TRBJ1-5, with D unresolved. Between the trimmed V and J ends, which lost 3 bases and 2 bases, there was a span of 9 bases. There are 14 residues in the CDR3. The V gene's germline CDR1 is SGDLS and CDR2 YYNGEE.